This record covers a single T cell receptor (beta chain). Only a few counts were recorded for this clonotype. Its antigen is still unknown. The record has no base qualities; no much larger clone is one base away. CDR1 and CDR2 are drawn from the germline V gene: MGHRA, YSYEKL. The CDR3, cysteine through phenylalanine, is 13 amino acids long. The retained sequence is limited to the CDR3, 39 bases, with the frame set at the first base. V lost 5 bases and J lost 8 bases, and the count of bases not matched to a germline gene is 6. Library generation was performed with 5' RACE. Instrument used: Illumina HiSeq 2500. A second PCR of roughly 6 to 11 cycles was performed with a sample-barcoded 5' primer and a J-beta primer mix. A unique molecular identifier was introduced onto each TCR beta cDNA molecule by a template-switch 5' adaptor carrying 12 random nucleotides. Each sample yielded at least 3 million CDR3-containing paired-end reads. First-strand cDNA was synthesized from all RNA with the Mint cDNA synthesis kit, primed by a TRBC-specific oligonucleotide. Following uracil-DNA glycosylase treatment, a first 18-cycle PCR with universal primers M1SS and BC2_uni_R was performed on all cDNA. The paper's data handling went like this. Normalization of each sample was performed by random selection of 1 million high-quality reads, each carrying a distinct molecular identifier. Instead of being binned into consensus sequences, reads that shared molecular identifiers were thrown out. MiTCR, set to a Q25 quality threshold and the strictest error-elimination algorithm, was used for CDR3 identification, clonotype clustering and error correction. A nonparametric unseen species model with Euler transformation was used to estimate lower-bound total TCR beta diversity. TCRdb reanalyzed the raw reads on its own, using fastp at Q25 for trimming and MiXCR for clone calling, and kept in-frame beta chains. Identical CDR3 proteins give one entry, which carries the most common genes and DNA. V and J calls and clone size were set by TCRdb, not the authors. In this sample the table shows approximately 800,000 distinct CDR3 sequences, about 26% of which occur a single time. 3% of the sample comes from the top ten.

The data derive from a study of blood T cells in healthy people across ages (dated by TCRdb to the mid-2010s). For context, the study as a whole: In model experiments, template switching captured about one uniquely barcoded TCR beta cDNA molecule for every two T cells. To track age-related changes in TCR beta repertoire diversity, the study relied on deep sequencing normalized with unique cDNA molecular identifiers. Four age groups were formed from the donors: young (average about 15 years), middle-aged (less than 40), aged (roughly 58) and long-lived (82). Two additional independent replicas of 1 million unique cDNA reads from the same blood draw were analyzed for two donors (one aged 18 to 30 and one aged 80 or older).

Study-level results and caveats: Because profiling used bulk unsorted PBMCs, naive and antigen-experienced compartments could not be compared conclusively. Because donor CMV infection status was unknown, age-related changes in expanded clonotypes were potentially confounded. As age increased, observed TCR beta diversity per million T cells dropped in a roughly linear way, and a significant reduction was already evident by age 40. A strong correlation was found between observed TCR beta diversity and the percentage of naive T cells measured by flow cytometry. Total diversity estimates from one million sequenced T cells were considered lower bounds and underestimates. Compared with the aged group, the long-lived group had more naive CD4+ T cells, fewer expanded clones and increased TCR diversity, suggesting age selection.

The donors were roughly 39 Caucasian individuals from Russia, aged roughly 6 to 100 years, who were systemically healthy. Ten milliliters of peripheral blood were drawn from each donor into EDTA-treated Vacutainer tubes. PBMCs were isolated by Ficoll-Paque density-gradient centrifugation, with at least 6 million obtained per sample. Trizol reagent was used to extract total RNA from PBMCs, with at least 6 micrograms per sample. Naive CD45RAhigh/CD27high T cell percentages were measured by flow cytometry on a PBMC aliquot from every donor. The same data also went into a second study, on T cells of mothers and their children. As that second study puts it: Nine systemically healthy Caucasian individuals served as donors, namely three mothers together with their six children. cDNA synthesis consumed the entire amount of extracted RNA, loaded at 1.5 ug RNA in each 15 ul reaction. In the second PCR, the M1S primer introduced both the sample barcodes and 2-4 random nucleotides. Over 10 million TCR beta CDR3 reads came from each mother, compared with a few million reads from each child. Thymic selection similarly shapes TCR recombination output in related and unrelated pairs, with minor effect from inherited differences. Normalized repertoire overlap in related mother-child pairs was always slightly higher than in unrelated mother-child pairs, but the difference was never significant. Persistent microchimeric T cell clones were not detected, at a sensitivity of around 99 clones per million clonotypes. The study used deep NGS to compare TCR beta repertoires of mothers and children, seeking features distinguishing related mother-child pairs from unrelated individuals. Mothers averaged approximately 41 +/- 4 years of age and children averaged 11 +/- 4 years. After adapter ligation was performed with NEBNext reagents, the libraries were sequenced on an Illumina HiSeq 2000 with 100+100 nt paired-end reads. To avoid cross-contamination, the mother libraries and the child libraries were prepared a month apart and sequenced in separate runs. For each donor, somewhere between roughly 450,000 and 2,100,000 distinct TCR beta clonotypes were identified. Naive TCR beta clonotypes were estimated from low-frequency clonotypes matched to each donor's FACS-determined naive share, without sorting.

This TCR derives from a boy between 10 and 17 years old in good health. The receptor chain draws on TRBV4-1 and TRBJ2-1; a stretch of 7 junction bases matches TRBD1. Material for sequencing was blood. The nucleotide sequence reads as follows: TGCGCCAGCAGCTCCGACAGGGTAGATGAGCAGTTCTTC. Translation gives CASSSDRVDEQFF.